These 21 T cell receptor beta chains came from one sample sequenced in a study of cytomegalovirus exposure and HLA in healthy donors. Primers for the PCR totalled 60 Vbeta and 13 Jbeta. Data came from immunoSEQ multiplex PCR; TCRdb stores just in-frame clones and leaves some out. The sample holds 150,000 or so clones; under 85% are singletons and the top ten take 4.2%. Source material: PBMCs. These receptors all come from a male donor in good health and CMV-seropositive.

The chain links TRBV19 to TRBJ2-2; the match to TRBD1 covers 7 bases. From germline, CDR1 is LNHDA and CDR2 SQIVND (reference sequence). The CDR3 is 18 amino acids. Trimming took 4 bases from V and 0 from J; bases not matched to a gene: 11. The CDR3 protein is CASSRLKVGTANTGELFF. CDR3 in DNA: TGTGCCAGTAGTAGGCTTAAAGTTGGGACAGCGAACACCGGGGAGCTGTTTTTT. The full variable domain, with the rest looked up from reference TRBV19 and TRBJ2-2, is DGGITQSPKYLFRKEGQNVTLSCEQNLNHDAMYWYRQDPGQGLRLIYYSQIVNDFQKGDIAEGYSVSREKKESFPLTVTSAQKNPTAFYLCASSRLKVGTANTGELFFGEGSRLTVL.

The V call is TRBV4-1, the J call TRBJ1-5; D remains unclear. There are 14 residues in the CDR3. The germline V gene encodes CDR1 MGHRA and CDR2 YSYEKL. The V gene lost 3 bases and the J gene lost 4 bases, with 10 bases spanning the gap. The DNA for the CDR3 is TGCGCCAGCAGCCACTATCAGGAAAATCAGCCCCAGCATTTT. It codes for CASSHYQENQPQHF.

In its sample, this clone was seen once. CDR3 sequence (DNA): TGTGCCAGCAGACCAGCGGGGGGTTTCGGTGAGCAGTTCTTC. This gives the protein CASRPAGGFGEQFF. The rearrangement joins TRBV6-4 to TRBJ2-1, with 9 bases that match TRBD2. This CDR3 is 14 amino acids long. Looked up from germline, CDR1 is MRHNA and CDR2 is SNTAGT. The ends lost 6 bases at V and 9 bases at J; junction bases unmatched: 9.

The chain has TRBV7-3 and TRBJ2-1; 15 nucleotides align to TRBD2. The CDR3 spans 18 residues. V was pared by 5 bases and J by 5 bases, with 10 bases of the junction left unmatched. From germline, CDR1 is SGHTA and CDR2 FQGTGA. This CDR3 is CASSPGLAGGTINNEQFF. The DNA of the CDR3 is TGTGCCAGCAGCCCCGGACTAGCGGGAGGGACAATTAACAATGAGCAGTTCTTC.

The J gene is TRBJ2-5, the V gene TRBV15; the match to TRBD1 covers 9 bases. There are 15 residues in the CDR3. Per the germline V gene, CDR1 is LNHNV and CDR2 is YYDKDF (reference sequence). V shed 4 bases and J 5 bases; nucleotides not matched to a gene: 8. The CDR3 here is CATSTGQGSSETQYF. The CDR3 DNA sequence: TGTGCCACCAGCACCGGACAGGGGTCCTCGGAGACCCAGTACTTC.

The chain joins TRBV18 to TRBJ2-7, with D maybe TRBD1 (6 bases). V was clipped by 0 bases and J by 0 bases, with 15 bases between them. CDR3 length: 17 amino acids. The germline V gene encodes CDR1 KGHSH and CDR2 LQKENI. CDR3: CASSPPAWQGNSYEQYF. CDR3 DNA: TGTGCCAGCTCACCACCAGCCTGGCAGGGGAACTCCTACGAGCAGTACTTC.

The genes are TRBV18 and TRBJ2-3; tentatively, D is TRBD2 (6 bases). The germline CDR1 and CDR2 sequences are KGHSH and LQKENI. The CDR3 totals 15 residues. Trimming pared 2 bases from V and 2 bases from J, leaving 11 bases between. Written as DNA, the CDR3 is TGTGCCAGCTCACCAGCCAGCGGGCCCACAGATACGCAGTATTTT. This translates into CASSPASGPTDTQYF.

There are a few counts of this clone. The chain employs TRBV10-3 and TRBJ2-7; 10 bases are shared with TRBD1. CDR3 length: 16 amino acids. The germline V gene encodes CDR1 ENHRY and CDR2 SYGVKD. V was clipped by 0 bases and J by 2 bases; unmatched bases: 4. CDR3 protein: CAISESWTGGAYEQYF. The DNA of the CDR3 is TGTGCCATCAGTGAGTCTTGGACAGGGGGAGCCTACGAGCAGTACTTC.

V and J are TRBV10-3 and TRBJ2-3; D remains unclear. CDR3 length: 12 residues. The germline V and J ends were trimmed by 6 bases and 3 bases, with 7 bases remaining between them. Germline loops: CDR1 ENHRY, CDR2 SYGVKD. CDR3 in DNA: TGTGCCATCAGGAGCTTTACAGATACGCAGTATTTT. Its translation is CAIRSFTDTQYF.

The CDR3 loop reads CASGAGQNYEQYF. CDR3 DNA sequence: TGCGCCAGCGGAGCCGGACAAAACTACGAGCAGTACTTC. This sequence joins TRBV5-1 and TRBJ2-5; D perhaps matches TRBD1 (5 bases). The J call may be mistaken, given a closer DNA end match to TRBJ2-7. This CDR3 spans 13 amino acids. Germline CDR1 reads SGHRS; CDR2 reads YFSETQ.

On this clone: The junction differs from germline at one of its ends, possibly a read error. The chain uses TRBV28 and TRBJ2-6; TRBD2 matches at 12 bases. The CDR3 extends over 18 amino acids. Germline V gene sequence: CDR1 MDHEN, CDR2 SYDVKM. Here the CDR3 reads CASSRLAGVTSRANGLTF. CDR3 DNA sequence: TGTGCCAGCTCGCGACTAGCGGGGGTCACGTCTCGGGCCAACGGCCTGACTTTC.

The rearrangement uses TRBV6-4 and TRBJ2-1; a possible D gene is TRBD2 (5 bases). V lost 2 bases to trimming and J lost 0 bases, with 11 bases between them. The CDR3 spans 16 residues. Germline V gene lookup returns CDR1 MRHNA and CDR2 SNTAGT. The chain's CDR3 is CASSDGEGSSYNEQFF. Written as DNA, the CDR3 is TGTGCCAGCAGTGACGGAGAAGGGAGCTCCTACAATGAGCAGTTCTTC.

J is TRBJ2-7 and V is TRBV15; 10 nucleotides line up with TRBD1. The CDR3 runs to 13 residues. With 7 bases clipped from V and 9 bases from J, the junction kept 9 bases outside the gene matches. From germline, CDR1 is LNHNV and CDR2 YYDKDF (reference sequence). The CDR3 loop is CATNRDRGSVQYF. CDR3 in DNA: TGTGCCACCAACCGGGACAGGGGTTCTGTGCAGTACTTC.

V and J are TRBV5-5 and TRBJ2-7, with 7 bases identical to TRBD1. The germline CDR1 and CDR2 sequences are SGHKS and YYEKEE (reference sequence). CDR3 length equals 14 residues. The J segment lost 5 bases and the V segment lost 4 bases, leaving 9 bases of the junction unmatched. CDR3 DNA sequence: TGTGCCAGCAGCCGCATAGAGACAGGGAACGAGCAGTACTTC. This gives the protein CASSRIETGNEQYF.

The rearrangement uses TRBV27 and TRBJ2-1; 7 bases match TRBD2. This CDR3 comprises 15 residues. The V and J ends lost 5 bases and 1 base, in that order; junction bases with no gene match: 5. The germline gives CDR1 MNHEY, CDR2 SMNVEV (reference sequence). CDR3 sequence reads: CASSDWGGSYNEQFF. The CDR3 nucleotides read TGTGCCAGCAGTGATTGGGGGGGGTCCTACAATGAGCAGTTCTTC.

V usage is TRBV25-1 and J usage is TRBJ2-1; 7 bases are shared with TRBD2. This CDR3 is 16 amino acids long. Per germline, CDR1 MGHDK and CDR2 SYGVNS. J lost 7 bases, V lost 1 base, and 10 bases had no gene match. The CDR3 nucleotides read TGTGCCAGCAGTGAATTGGTGGGGGGGGTAAAGAATGAGCAGTTCTTC. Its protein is CASSELVGGVKNEQFF.

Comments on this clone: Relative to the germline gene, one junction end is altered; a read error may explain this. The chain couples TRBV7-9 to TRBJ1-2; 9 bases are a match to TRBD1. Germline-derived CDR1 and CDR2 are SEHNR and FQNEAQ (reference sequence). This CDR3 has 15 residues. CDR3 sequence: CSSSQETGGISGYTF. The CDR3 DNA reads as TGTTCCAGCAGCCAAGAGACAGGGGGGATAAGTGGCTACACCTTC.

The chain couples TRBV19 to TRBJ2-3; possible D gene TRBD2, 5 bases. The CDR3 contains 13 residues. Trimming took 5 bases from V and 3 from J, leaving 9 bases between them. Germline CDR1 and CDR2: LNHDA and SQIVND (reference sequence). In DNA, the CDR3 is TGTGCCAGTAGTCCGGAGGATACAGATACGCAGTATTTT. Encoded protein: CASSPEDTDTQYF.

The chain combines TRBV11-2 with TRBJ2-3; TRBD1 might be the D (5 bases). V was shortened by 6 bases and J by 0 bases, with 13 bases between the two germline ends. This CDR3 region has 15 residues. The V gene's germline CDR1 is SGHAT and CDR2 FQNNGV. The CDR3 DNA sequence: TGTGCCAGCAGTCTAGTGTCAGGGAGCACAGATACGCAGTATTTT. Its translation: CASSLVSGSTDTQYF.

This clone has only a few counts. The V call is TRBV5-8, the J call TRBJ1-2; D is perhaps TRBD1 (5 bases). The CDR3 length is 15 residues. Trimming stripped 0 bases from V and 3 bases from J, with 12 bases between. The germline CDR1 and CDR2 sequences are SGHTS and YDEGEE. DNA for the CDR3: TGTGCCAGCAGCTTGGCTGGGGGGTTTTACTATGGCTACACCTTC. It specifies CASSLAGGFYYGYTF.

CDR3 DNA: TGTGCCAGCAGCCAGATCGGACTAGCGGAGACCCAGTACTTC. Translated, it gives CASSQIGLAETQYF. The J gene is TRBJ2-5, the V gene TRBV14, with 9 bases lining up with TRBD2. Unmatched junction bases numbered 4, after V lost 3 bases and J lost 5 bases. The CDR3 extends over 14 amino acids. The germline gives CDR1 SGHDN, CDR2 FVKESK.